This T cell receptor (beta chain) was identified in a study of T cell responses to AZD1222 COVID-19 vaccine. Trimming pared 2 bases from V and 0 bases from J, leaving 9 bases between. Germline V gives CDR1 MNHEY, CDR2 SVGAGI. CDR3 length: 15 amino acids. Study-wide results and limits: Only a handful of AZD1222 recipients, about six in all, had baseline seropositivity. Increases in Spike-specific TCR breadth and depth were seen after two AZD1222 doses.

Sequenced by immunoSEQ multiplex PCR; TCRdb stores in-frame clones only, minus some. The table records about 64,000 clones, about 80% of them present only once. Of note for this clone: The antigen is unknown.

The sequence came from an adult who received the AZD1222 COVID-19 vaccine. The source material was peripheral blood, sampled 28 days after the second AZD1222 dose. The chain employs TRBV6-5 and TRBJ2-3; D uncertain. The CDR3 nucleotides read TGTGCCAGCAGTTACACACAACGGAGCACAGATACGCAGTATTTT. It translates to CASSYTQRSTDTQYF.